This TCR beta chain was sequenced in a study of cytomegalovirus exposure and HLA in healthy donors. Whole-study results and caveats: A few CMV-associated chains were confirmed in vitro to be specific for CMV antigens. When presence/absence was analysed, sequencing depth was taken to be roughly uniform across donors. As a later analysis showed, a missense DCLRE1C variant was linked to trimming of TCR beta V- and J-genes. Follow-up analysis found HLA locus-dependent TCR association rates, highest for DRB1 and lowest for HLA-C.

With 1 base clipped from V and 4 bases from J, the junction kept 3 bases outside the gene matches. In germline, CDR1 is LNHDA, CDR2 SQIVND (reference sequence). This CDR3 contains 14 residues. The PCR made use of 60 Vbeta and 13 Jbeta primers. Sequencing was performed with immunoSEQ multiplex PCR; in TCRdb, only in-frame clones are kept and a portion is missing. The table shows approximately 290,000 clones, with 75% to 90% occurring only once. Of note for this clone: Its specificity is not known.

The sequenced material came from PBMCs. The receptor was isolated from a girl aged 2-10 years in good health and CMV-seronegative. The chain recombines TRBV19 with TRBJ2-7; 8 nucleotides match TRBD1. CDR3 amino acids: CASSIGTGPYEQYF. The DNA of the CDR3 is TGTGCCAGTAGTATAGGGACAGGGCCGTACGAGCAGTACTTC.